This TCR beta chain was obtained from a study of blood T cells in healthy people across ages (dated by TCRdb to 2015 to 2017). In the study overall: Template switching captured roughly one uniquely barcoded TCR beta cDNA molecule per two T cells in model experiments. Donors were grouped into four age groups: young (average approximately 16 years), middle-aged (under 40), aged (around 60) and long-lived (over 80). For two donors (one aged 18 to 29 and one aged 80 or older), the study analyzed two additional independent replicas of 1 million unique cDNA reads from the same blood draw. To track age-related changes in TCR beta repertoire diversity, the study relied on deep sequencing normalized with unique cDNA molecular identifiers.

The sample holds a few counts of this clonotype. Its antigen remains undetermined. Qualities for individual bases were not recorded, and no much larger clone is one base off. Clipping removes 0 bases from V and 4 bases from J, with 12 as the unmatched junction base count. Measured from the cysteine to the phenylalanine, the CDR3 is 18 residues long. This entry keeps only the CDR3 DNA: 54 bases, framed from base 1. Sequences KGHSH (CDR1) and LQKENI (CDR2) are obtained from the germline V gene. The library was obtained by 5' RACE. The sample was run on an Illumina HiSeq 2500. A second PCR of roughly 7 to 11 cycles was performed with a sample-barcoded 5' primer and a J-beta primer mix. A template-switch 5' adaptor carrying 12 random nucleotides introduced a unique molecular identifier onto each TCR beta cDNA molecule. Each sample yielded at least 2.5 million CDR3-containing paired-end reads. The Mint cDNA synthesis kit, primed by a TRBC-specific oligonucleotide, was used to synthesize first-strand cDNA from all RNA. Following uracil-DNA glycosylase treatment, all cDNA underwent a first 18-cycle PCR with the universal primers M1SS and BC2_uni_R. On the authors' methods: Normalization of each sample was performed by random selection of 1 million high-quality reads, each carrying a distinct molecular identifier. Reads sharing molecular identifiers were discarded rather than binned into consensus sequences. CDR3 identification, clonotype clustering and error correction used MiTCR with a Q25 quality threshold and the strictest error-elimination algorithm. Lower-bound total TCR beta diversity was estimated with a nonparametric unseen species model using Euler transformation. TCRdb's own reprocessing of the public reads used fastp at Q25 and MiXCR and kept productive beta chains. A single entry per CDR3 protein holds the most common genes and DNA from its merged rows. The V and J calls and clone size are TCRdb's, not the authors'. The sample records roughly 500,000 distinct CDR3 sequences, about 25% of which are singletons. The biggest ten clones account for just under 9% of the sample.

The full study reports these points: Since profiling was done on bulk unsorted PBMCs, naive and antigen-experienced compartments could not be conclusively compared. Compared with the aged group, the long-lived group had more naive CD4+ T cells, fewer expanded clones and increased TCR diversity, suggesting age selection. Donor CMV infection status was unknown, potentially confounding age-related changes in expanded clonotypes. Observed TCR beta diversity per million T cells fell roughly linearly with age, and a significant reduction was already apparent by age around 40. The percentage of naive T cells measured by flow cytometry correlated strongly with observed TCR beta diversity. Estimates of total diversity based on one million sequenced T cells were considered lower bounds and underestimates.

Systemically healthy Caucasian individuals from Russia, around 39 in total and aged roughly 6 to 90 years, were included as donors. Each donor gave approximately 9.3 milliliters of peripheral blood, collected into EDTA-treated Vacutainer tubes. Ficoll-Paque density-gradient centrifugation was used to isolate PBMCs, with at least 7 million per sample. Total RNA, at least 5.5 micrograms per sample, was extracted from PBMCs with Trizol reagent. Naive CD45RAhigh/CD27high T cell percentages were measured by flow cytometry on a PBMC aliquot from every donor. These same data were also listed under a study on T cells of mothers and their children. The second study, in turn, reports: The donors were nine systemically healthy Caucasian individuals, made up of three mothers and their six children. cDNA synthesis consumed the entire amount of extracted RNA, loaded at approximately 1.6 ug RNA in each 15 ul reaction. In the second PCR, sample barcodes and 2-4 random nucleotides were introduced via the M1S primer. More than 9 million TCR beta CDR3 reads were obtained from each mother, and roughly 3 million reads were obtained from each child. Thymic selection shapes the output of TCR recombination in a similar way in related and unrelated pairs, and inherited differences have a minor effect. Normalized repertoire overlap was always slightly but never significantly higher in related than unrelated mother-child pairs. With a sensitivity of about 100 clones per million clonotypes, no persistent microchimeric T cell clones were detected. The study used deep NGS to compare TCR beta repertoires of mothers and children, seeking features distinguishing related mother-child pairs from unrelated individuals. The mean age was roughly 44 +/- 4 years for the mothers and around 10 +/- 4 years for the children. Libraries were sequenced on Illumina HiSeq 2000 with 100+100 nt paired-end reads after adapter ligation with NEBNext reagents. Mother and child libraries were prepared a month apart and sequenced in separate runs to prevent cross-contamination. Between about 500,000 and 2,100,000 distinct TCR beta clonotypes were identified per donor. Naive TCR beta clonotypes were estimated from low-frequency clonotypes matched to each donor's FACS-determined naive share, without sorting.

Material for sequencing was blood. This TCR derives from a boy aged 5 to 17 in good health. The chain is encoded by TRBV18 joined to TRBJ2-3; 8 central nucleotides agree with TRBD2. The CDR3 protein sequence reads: CASSPPTGGETGPDTQYF. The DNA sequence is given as TGTGCCAGCTCACCACCCACGGGAGGGGAAACCGGCCCAGATACGCAGTATTTT.